This T cell receptor beta chain was captured in a study of identical twins. Study-wide points: For monozygotic twins, models underestimated out-of-frame TCR alpha sharing. The study based its conclusions on cross-sectional statistical analysis and did not follow the same donors.

One entry per CDR3 protein results from TCRdb running MiXCR on the 5' RACE reads. The sample contains a few hundred thousand distinct CDR3 sequences, roughly 18% of which appear only once. J was trimmed by 5 bases and V by 4 bases; bases with no gene match: 11. The CDR3 sequence is 16 residues long. Germline V gene sequence: CDR1 LGHDT, CDR2 YNNKEL (reference sequence). This clonotype has a count of ten or more. Its antigen is unknown. The sample consisted of naive T cells sorted from blood. The genes are TRBV3-1 and TRBJ2-5; 9 nucleotides line up with TRBD2. This clonotype was sampled from a man aged 50 to 59 in good health. CDR3: CASSRPLRGGSETQYF. The CDR3 nucleotides are TGTGCCAGCAGCCGCCCGTTGCGGGGGGGCTCGGAGACCCAGTACTTC.